Each of the 30 T cell receptor beta chains below was sequenced from the same sample in a study of identical twins. TCRdb passed the 5' RACE reads through MiXCR, listing each CDR3 protein once. The data show about 530,000 distinct CDR3 sequences, roughly 15% seen once. The sample was also linked to a second study, of yellow fever vaccine responses in identical twins.

What was sequenced was CD4+ T cells sorted from blood. The receptors stem from a woman aged 18 to 35 in good health.

The rearrangement uses TRBV29-1 and TRBJ2-1; TRBD2 matches 14 bases. J was trimmed by 4 bases and V by 2 bases; bases with no gene match: 13. Germline CDR1 is SQVTM and CDR2 is ANQGSEA. The CDR3 runs to 19 residues. The CDR3 bases are TGCAGCGTTGAACGGATGGGGACTAGCGGGAGCCCGCTATACAATGAGCAGTTCTTC. Its protein product is CSVERMGTSGSPLYNEQFF.

Only a few counts were recorded for this clonotype. The gene calls are TRBV2 and TRBJ2-7; possibly TRBD1 or TRBD2 for D (5 bases each). The CDR3 spans 15 residues. CDR1 is SNHLY, CDR2 FYNNEI, per germline. V was pared by 2 bases and J by 2 bases, with 13 bases between. As DNA, the CDR3 is TGTGCCAGCAGTGAATTCGAGGGGCCCCCCTACGAGCAGTACGTC. It is translated as CASSEFEGPPYEQYV.

There are many counts of this clonotype. This CDR3 is CASSFSSGEQYF. The CDR3 nucleotides read TGTGCCAGCAGTTTCTCGAGCGGCGAGCAGTACTTC. V and J are TRBV12-3 or TRBV12-4 and TRBJ2-7, with D possibly being TRBD2 (5 bases). This CDR3 is 12 amino acids long. V lost 3 bases, J lost 6 bases, and 9 bases lay in between.

The rearrangement links TRBV5-1 to TRBJ2-1; TRBD2 is a possible D gene (5 bases). Trimming cost V 2 bases and J 8 bases, with 11 bases left between them. Germline CDR1 is SGHRS and CDR2 is YFSETQ. The CDR3 length is 13 residues. The CDR3 sequence: CASSFRQDYEQFF. CDR3 bases: TGCGCCAGCAGCTTCCGCCAGGACTATGAGCAGTTCTTC.

This clonotype has a handful of counts. The chain recombines TRBV5-6 with TRBJ2-1; no clear D gene. The CDR3 consists of 14 residues. Germline CDR1 SGHDT, CDR2 YYEEEE. Trimming took off 1 base at V and 6 bases at J, with 11 bases between the two ends. CDR3 sequence: CASSLSGLSNEQFF. Here the CDR3 DNA reads TGTGCCAGCAGCTTGTCGGGCTTGTCCAATGAGCAGTTCTTC.

This clonotype was counted ten times or more. This chain connects TRBV5-1 to TRBJ2-2; D possibly corresponds to TRBD1 (6 bases). CDR1 and CDR2 (germline): SGHRS, YFSETQ. The ends were cut back, 2 bases at V and 4 bases at J, with 12 bases in the middle. This CDR3 has 15 residues. CDR3 region: CASSFTGFGTGELFF. Written as DNA, the CDR3 is TGCGCCAGCAGCTTCACAGGGTTTGGCACCGGGGAGCTGTTTTTT. Supplemented by reference TRBV5-1 and TRBJ2-2, the full variable domain reads KAGVTQTPRYLIKTRGQQVTLSCSPISGHRSVSWYQQTPGQGLQFLFEYFSETQRNKGNFPGRFSGRQFSNSRSEMNVSTLELGDSALYLCASSFTGFGTGELFFGEGSRLTVL.

The chain combines TRBV5-1 with TRBJ2-1; 7 bases match TRBD1. With 3 bases clipped from V and 2 bases from J, the junction kept 17 bases outside the gene matches. The germline CDR1 and CDR2 sequences are SGHRS and YFSETQ. The CDR3 totals 19 residues. CDR3 sequence (DNA): TGCGCCAGCAGCTCAAGCCATACAGGGGTTTCCCGAGCCTACAATGAGCAGTTCTTC. Translated: CASSSSHTGVSRAYNEQFF.

The rearrangement uses TRBV6-5 and TRBJ2-7, with 9 bases matching TRBD2. Germline CDR1 and CDR2: MNHEY and SVGAGI. V was clipped by 2 bases and J by 2 bases; unmatched bases: 4. The CDR3 covers 15 residues. CDR3 sequence: CASSYPGLAPYEQYV. For the CDR3, the DNA is TGTGCCAGCAGTTACCCCGGACTAGCGCCCTACGAGCAGTACGTC.

This clonotype was counted between two and nine times. This sequence joins TRBV9 and TRBJ1-5, with 8 bases matching TRBD1. Germline V gene lookup returns CDR1 SGDLS and CDR2 YYNGEE. The ends lost 0 bases at V and 3 bases at J; junction bases unmatched: 2. The CDR3 covers 15 residues. CDR3 nucleotide sequence: TGTGCCAGCAGCGTAGGGGACAGGCTCAATCAGCCCCAGCATTTT. The encoded protein is CASSVGDRLNQPQHF.

This chain uses TRBV3-1 with TRBJ1-3; D is uncertain. Trimming pared 0 bases from V and 0 bases from J, leaving 9 bases between. The CDR3 covers 16 residues. Germline loops: CDR1 LGHDT, CDR2 YNNKEL (reference sequence). The CDR3: CASSQELGISGNTIYF. As DNA, the CDR3 is TGTGCCAGCAGCCAAGAGTTAGGGATCTCTGGAAACACCATATATTTT.

This rearrangement joins TRBV5-1 to TRBJ2-1; 8 positions agree with TRBD2. The CDR3 loop spans 15 amino acids. Germline assignment: CDR1 SGHRS and CDR2 YFSETQ. V lost 2 bases, J lost 9 bases, and 10 bases stayed unmatched. As DNA, the CDR3 is TGCGCCAGCAGCTTTTATAGCGGGATCGGAAGTGAGCAGTTCTTC. Translation gives CASSFYSGIGSEQFF.

This clonotype appeared many times. This chain uses TRBV29-1 with TRBJ2-1; D not resolved. Germline V gives CDR1 SQVTM, CDR2 ANQGSEA. V shed 4 bases and J shed 7 bases, with 17 bases lying between them. CDR3 length: 14 amino acids. For the CDR3, the DNA is TGCAGCGTTGGTGTACAAGGGTTGAATAATGAGCAGTTCTTC. Translating gives CSVGVQGLNNEQFF.

This clonotype has just one count. The chain couples TRBV2 to TRBJ2-2; 9 bases align to TRBD1. Germline V gene data show CDR1 as SNHLY and CDR2 as FYNNEI. There are 18 residues in the CDR3. In DNA, the CDR3 is TGTACCTGCAGTCCTCATACAGGGGGCGTATTTAACACCGGGGAGCTGTTTTTT. Encoded protein: CTCSPHTGGVFNTGELFF. The full variable domain, with the rest looked up from reference TRBV2 and TRBJ2-2, is EPEVTQTPSHQVTQMGQEVILRCVPISNHLYFYWYRQILGQKVEFLVSFYNNEISEKSEIFDDQFSVERPDGSNFTLKIRSTKLEDSAMYFCTCSPHTGGVFNTGELFFGEGSRLTVL.

The chain recombines TRBV4-2 with TRBJ2-1; possibly TRBD2 for D (7 bases). The V gene's germline CDR1 is LGHNA and CDR2 YNFKEQ. This CDR3 comprises 16 residues. V shed 0 bases and J shed 7 bases, with 16 bases lying between them. The CDR3 DNA reads as TGTGCCAGCAGCCAAGATTGGGGGGGGGCAGGGAATGAGCAGTTCTTC. Protein sequence: CASSQDWGGAGNEQFF.

The genes are TRBV5-1 and TRBJ2-6, with 7 bases lining up with TRBD1. The germline V gene has CDR1 SGHRS and CDR2 YFSETQ. The length of the CDR3 is 17 residues. The V and J ends lost 4 bases and 2 bases, in that order; junction bases with no gene match: 9. This CDR3 is CASSAVRQGTGANVLTF. CDR3 bases: TGCGCCAGCAGCGCCGTAAGACAGGGAACTGGGGCCAACGTCCTGACTTTC.

This clonotype is a singleton in its sample. The chain employs TRBV20-1 and TRBJ1-5, with TRBD1 matching over 8 bases. Germline assignment: CDR1 DFQATT and CDR2 SNEGSKA (reference sequence). Unmatched junction bases numbered 7, after V lost 0 bases and J lost 3 bases. This CDR3 is 16 amino acids long. CDR3: CSARDLAGGFNQPQHF. CDR3 coding DNA: TGCAGTGCTAGAGATCTTGCAGGGGGCTTCAATCAGCCCCAGCATTTT.

The chain uses TRBV5-5 and TRBJ1-2; the D gene is possibly TRBD1 (5 bases). The V gene lost 5 bases and the J gene lost 4 bases, with 18 bases spanning the gap. This CDR3 comprises 15 residues. The germline V gene encodes CDR1 SGHKS and CDR2 YYEKEE (reference sequence). CDR3: CASRTRGDMGYGYTF. DNA of the CDR3: TGTGCCAGCAGAACGAGAGGGGATATGGGCTATGGCTACACCTTC.

The V gene is TRBV10-2, the J gene TRBJ2-7; D call uncertain. CDR3 length: 12 amino acids. Trimming took 4 bases from V and 6 from J, leaving 10 bases between them. From germline, CDR1 is WSHSY and CDR2 SAAADI. In nucleotides, the CDR3 is TGCGCCAGCAGTGCTGGGTACAGCGAGCAGTACGTC. Translated: CASSAGYSEQYV.

The chain couples TRBV10-3 to TRBJ2-7, with D perhaps TRBD2 (6 bases). Trimming stripped 3 bases from V and 2 bases from J, with 14 bases between. The germline gives CDR1 ENHRY, CDR2 SYGVKD. This CDR3 region has 15 residues. The CDR3 reads CAISELGGSTYEQYF. The CDR3 coding sequence is TGTGCCATCAGTGAATTGGGGGGTTCTACCTACGAGCAGTACTTC.

A few counts support this clonotype. The gene calls are TRBV6-1 and TRBJ2-7, with 9 bases lining up with TRBD2. Germline trimming cut 5 bases from V and 2 bases from J; bases unmatched to any gene: 10. The CDR3 has 16 amino acids. Per the germline V gene, CDR1 is MNHNS and CDR2 is SASEGT. The CDR3 bases are TGTGCCAGCAGTCCCAGCAGACTAGCGGCTCCCTACGAGCAGTACTTC. It codes for CASSPSRLAAPYEQYF.

This chain uses TRBV5-1 with TRBJ1-1; a weak D match, TRBD1 (6 bases). From germline, CDR1 is SGHRS and CDR2 YFSETQ. The V end lost 4 bases, the J end lost 5 bases, and 18 bases lay between the germline ends. The CDR3 covers 15 residues. The CDR3 nucleotides read TGCGCCAGCAGCCAGGGGATGAAAACAGGTACTGAAGCTTTCTTT. As protein: CASSQGMKTGTEAFF.

This clonotype appeared many times. The V call is TRBV12-3 or TRBV12-4, the J call TRBJ2-2, with 7 positions matching TRBD1. V gave up 9 bases and J gave up 5 bases; unmatched junction bases: 6. This CDR3 is 13 amino acids long. CDR3 sequence: CASVQGVTGELFF. The CDR3 region has the DNA TGTGCCAGTGTCCAGGGGGTGACCGGGGAGCTGTTTTTT.

There are a few counts of this clonotype. The chain combines TRBV3-1 with TRBJ2-2, with D perhaps matching TRBD2 (6 bases). V was shortened by 3 bases and J by 4 bases, with 9 bases between the two germline ends. The length of the CDR3 is 14 residues. Germline CDR1 is LGHDT and CDR2 is YNNKEL (reference sequence). CDR3 bases: TGTGCCAGCAGCCAGGGGGGTCCCACCGGGGAGCTGTTTTTT. It yields the protein CASSQGGPTGELFF.

This clonotype was seen repeatedly, ten times or more. The V call is TRBV4-2, the J call TRBJ2-2; D gene unclear. The CDR3 sequence is 15 residues long. V shed 4 bases and J shed 1 base, with 10 bases lying between them. CDR1 is LGHNA, CDR2 YNFKEQ, per germline. Here the CDR3 DNA reads TGTGCCAGCAGCCTAGGATCAGGGAACACCGGGGAGCTGTTTTTT. Its translation: CASSLGSGNTGELFF.

This clonotype turned up a few times. This rearrangement joins TRBV5-1 to TRBJ1-1; D not resolved. Germline lookup yields CDR1 SGHRS and CDR2 YFSETQ. This CDR3 comprises 15 residues. V lost 0 bases and J 0 bases, leaving 9 bases between the germline ends. Here the CDR3 reads CASSLVDNVNTEAFF. CDR3 DNA: TGCGCCAGCAGCTTGGTCGATAACGTGAACACTGAAGCTTTCTTT. Together with reference TRBV5-1 and TRBJ1-1, the CDR3 gives the full variable domain: KAGVTQTPRYLIKTRGQQVTLSCSPISGHRSVSWYQQTPGQGLQFLFEYFSETQRNKGNFPGRFSGRQFSNSRSEMNVSTLELGDSALYLCASSLVDNVNTEAFFGQGTRLTVV.

V usage is TRBV29-1 and J usage is TRBJ1-2; a possible D gene is TRBD1 (6 bases). CDR1 and CDR2 from the germline V gene are SQVTM and ANQGSEA. The CDR3 has 12 residues. Trimming cost V 7 bases and J 8 bases, with 17 bases left between them. CDR3 in amino acids: CSAVRGVEGYTF. The CDR3 DNA reads as TGCAGCGCTGTGAGGGGGGTTGAGGGCTACACCTTC.

This clonotype has just a few counts. The chain uses TRBV14 and TRBJ2-2; D uncertain. Per germline, CDR1 SGHDN and CDR2 FVKESK. V was trimmed by 2 bases and J by 8 bases, leaving 6 bases between them. CDR3 length: 12 amino acids. CDR3 sequence: CASSQRWGELFF. CDR3 DNA sequence: TGTGCCAGCAGCCAACGATGGGGGGAGCTGTTTTTT.

In its sample, this clonotype was seen once. CDR3 bases: TGTGCCAGCAGTTCCAATGGTTTGGTAACCCTTGGCTACAATGAGCAGTTCTTC. This codes for CASSSNGLVTLGYNEQFF. V and J are TRBV6-2 or TRBV6-3 and TRBJ2-1; D not resolved. This CDR3 is built from 18 residues. The germline V gene has CDR1 MNHEY and CDR2 SVGEGT. Trimming left V 4 bases short and J 3 bases short, with 22 bases between.

The chain links TRBV7-6 to TRBJ2-1; possibly TRBD2 for D (5 bases). The CDR3 consists of 13 residues. Germline CDR1 and CDR2: SGHVS and FNYEAQ. The V and J ends lost 0 bases and 9 bases respectively, with 9 bases between them. Here the CDR3 DNA reads TGTGCCAGCAGCTTAGCGTCGGAGGTTGAGCAGTTCTTC. Protein sequence: CASSLASEVEQFF.

This clonotype was seen a handful of times. This chain connects TRBV28 to TRBJ2-1; TRBD1 is a possible D gene (6 bases). Trimming stripped 6 bases from V and 3 bases from J, with 15 bases between. In germline, CDR1 is MDHEN, CDR2 SYDVKM. This CDR3 has 15 residues. This chain's CDR3 is CASSYAGVDYNEQFF. As DNA, the CDR3 is TGTGCCAGCAGCTACGCAGGGGTGGACTACAATGAGCAGTTCTTC.